A single sample gave rise to the 13 T cell receptor beta chains below, sequenced in a study of blood T cell repertoires in COVID-19 (TCRdb year 2020). The library was made by the immunoSEQ multiplex PCR assay. TCRdb holds this immuneACCESS table with in-frame rearrangements only. Some clones are missing; in checked studies, unresolved V genes explain under half, and the rest has no known cause. Across this sample there are 250,000 to 300,000 clones, with approximately 80% seen only once. 4.5% to 6% of the sample lies in the top ten. The sequencing input was PBMCs or T cells enriched from blood (not recorded which). All receptors come from a man aged 40-49 years who had been exposed to COVID-19.

The chain combines TRBV7-3 with TRBJ2-5; weak D call: TRBD1 (5 bases). Germline CDR1 is SGHTA and CDR2 is FQGTGA. The V gene lost 1 base and the J gene lost 4 bases, with 13 bases spanning the gap. The CDR3 runs to 15 residues. The DNA of the CDR3 is TGTGCCAGCAGCTTAAGCGGTGGGGCGCGAGAGACCCAGTACTTC. This sequence encodes CASSLSGGARETQYF.

The chain combines TRBV4-1 with TRBJ1-1; 7 nucleotides align to TRBD1. With V trimmed by 1 base and J by 3 bases, 5 bases remained unmatched. The germline V gene encodes CDR1 MGHRA and CDR2 YSYEKL. The CDR3 loop spans 15 amino acids. The CDR3 is CASSQVTGFDTEAFF. CDR3 nucleotides: TGCGCCAGCAGCCAAGTGACAGGGTTTGACACTGAAGCTTTCTTT.

The chain links TRBV10-3 to TRBJ1-1; D unresolved. Germline V CDR1 and CDR2: ENHRY, SYGVKD. The CDR3 spans 13 residues. Between the trimmed V and J ends, which lost 5 bases and 6 bases, there was a span of 13 bases. The CDR3 DNA is TGTGCCATCAGTACGGGTCCGGTGTCTGAAGCTTTCTTT. Protein: CAISTGPVSEAFF.

The chain is built from TRBV2 and TRBJ1-3, with 8 nucleotides matching TRBD1. Trimming took 9 bases from V and 8 from J; bases not matched to a gene: 9. CDR3 length equals 13 residues. CDR1 is SNHLY, CDR2 FYNNEI, per germline. CDR3 DNA: TGTGCCAGTCAACAGGGGGGAGGTGACACCATATATTTT. Its translation: CASQQGGGDTIYF. The entire variable domain, with the rest obtained from reference TRBV2 and TRBJ1-3, is as follows: EPEVTQTPSHQVTQMGQEVILRCVPISNHLYFYWYRQILGQKVEFLVSFYNNEISEKSEIFDDQFSVERPDGSNFTLKIRSTKLEDSAMYFCASQQGGGDTIYFGEGSWLTVV.

V gene TRBV30 combines with J gene TRBJ2-7; D unresolved. Germline V gene lookup returns CDR1 GTSNPN and CDR2 SVGIG (reference sequence). Trimming shortened V by 6 bases and J by 4 bases, and 10 bases separated the two germline ends. The CDR3 is 11 amino acids. In DNA, the CDR3 is TGTGCCTGCCGTGACATGTACGAGCAGTACTTC. This translates into CACRDMYEQYF.

The genes are TRBV7-3 and TRBJ2-3; 12 bases match TRBD2. The CDR3 runs 16 residues. Trimming cost V 5 bases and J 4 bases; bases outside gene matches: 7. Germline CDR1 SGHTA, CDR2 FQGTGA. DNA of the CDR3: TGTGCCAGCAGCAAGACTAGCGGGAGCGTCGCAGATACGCAGTATTTT. Protein sequence: CASSKTSGSVADTQYF.

V usage is TRBV19 and J usage is TRBJ1-2; 10 bases fit TRBD1. The V segment lost 11 bases and the J segment 5 bases; nucleotides outside the gene matches: 8. CDR3 length equals 13 residues. From germline, CDR1 is LNHDA and CDR2 SQIVND (reference sequence). The CDR3 loop is CASGRDRGYGYTF. For the CDR3, the DNA is TGTGCCTCCGGGAGGGACAGGGGATATGGCTACACCTTC.

V is TRBV29-1 and J is TRBJ2-5; maybe TRBD2 (6 bases). V dropped 6 bases and J dropped 2 bases, with 16 bases sitting between them. Germline V lookup: CDR1 SQVTM, CDR2 ANQGSEA. The CDR3 is made up of 14 amino acids. CDR3 nucleotide sequence: TGCAGCGTAAGCCGGGACTCTGTTCAAGAGACCCAGTACTTC. Translated, it gives CSVSRDSVQETQYF.

The CDR3 DNA sequence: TGTGCCAGCAGCTTGAGGCTAGCGGGAGGGCCTGATGAGCAGTTCTTC. The encoded protein is CASSLRLAGGPDEQFF. The rearrangement uses TRBV5-6 and TRBJ2-1; TRBD2 aligns across 12 bases. V was pared by 1 base and J by 8 bases, with 7 bases of the junction left unmatched. Germline V gene lookup returns CDR1 SGHDT and CDR2 YYEEEE. The CDR3 length is 16 residues. Supplemented by reference TRBV5-6 and TRBJ2-1, the full variable domain reads DAGVTQSPTHLIKTRGQQVTLRCSPKSGHDTVSWYQQALGQGPQFIFQYYEEEERQRGNFPDRFSGHQFPNYSSELNVNALLLGDSALYLCASSLRLAGGPDEQFFGPGTRLTVL.

The chain joins TRBV7-2 to TRBJ2-2, with TRBD2 as a possible D gene (6 bases). Germline-derived CDR1 and CDR2 are SGHTA and FQGNSA. Trimming left V 3 bases short and J 5 bases short, with 13 bases between. The CDR3 covers 15 residues. CDR3 nucleotide sequence: TGTGCCAGCAGCTTCTCCGGGGAGGCAACCGGGGAGCTGTTTTTT. Protein sequence: CASSFSGEATGELFF.

The V call is TRBV6-5, the J call TRBJ2-1; 8 bases are a match to TRBD1. J lost 15 bases, V lost 6 bases, and 13 bases had no gene match. The CDR3 loop spans 13 amino acids. Germline lookup yields CDR1 MNHEY and CDR2 SVGAGI. CDR3 region: CASRPSEDRAPFF. DNA for the CDR3: TGTGCCAGCAGACCATCAGAGGACAGGGCACCGTTCTTC.

The chain uses TRBV20-1 and TRBJ2-7, with D tentatively TRBD2 (6 bases). The V gene's germline CDR1 is DFQATT and CDR2 SNEGSKA (reference sequence). This CDR3 has 11 residues. Between the trimmed V and J ends, which lost 3 bases and 9 bases, there was a span of 12 bases. CDR3 region: CSASDPGGQYF. As DNA, the CDR3 is TGCAGTGCTAGTGATCCCGGGGGGCAGTACTTC.

The rearrangement links TRBV18 to TRBJ2-5, with D maybe TRBD2 (5 bases). The length of the CDR3 is 19 residues. Germline V gene lookup returns CDR1 KGHSH and CDR2 LQKENI. Trimming stripped 1 base from V and 2 bases from J, with 23 bases between. CDR3: CASSPRLLFREGGQETQYF. The CDR3 bases are TGTGCCAGCTCACCACGCTTGTTGTTTAGGGAAGGCGGGCAAGAGACCCAGTACTTC.